Sequencing of this T cell receptor beta chain was carried out in a study of cytomegalovirus exposure and HLA in healthy donors. Use of 60 Vbeta and 13 Jbeta primers characterized the PCR. Sequenced by immunoSEQ multiplex PCR; TCRdb stores in-frame clones only, minus some. The sample holds some 190,000 clones; 70% to 80% are singletons and the top ten take 1.6%. CDR1 and CDR2 from the germline V gene are MGHRA and YSYEKL. V trimming: 2 bases; J trimming: 1 base; junction bases outside the gene matches: 7. The CDR3 sequence is 16 residues long. Sequenced material: PBMCs. The receptor's source is a woman between 45 and 60 years old in good health and CMV-seronegative. The gene calls are TRBV4-1 and TRBJ1-1, with 7 bases matching TRBD1. The CDR3 is CASSQHRDRPNTEAFF. The CDR3 nucleotides are TGCGCCAGCAGCCAACATAGGGACAGACCGAACACTGAAGCTTTCTTT.